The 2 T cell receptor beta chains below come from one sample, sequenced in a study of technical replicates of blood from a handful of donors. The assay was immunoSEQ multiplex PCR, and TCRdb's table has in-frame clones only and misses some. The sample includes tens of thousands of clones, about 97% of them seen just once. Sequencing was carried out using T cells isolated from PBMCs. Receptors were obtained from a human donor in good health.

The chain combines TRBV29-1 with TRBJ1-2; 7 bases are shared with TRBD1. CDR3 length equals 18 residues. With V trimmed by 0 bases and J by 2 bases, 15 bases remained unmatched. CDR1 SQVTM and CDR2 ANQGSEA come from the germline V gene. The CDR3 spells CSVEELKQGIALNYGYTF. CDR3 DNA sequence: TGCAGCGTTGAAGAACTCAAACAGGGGATAGCTCTCAACTATGGCTACACCTTC.

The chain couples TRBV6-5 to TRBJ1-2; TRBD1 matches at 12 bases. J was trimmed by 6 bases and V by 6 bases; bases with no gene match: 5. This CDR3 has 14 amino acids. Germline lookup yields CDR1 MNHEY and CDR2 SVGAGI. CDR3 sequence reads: CASRKGQGANGYTF. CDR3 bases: TGTGCCAGCAGAAAGGGACAGGGGGCCAATGGCTACACCTTC.